One and the same sample provided the 23 T cell receptor beta chains below, sequenced in a study of T-cell reconstitution after alpha-beta-depleted transplantation in children. Using unique molecular identifiers, the investigators prepared the TCRbeta library. TCRdb re-called the PCR reads through MiXCR, storing one row per CDR3 protein. Of a few hundred thousand distinct CDR3 sequences in the sample, about a tenth were seen once. The material was PBMCs from the stem cell graft donor, obtained from the stem cell graft. The receptors shown here come from a human donor who donated a stem cell graft to a child with acute myeloid leukemia.

The CDR3 loop reads CASSGGPGANYGYTF. The CDR3 DNA reads TGTGCCAGCAGTGGGGGGCCGGGAGCTAACTATGGCTACACCTTC. The chain uses TRBV5-5 and TRBJ1-2, with a tentative D call TRBD1 (6 bases). The ends were cut back, 5 bases at V and 0 bases at J, with 14 bases in the middle. Germline V gives CDR1 SGHKS, CDR2 YYEKEE (reference sequence). This CDR3 spans 15 amino acids. Full variable domain (outside the CDR3, taken from reference TRBV5-5 and TRBJ1-2): DAGVTQSPTHLIKTRGQQVTLRCSPISGHKSVSWYQQVLGQGPQFIFQYYEKEERGRGNFPDRFSARQFPNYSSELNVNALLLGDSALYLCASSGGPGANYGYTFGSGTRLTVV.

This clonotype has a count of ten or more. The genes are TRBV6-5 and TRBJ1-1; 7 bases fit TRBD1. V lost 0 bases and J lost 5; bases outside the gene matches: 3. The germline gives CDR1 MNHEY, CDR2 SVGAGI. This CDR3 has 14 residues. The CDR3 bases are TGTGCCAGCAGTTACTCGGGCAGGGGGACTGAAGCTTTCTTT. The encoded protein is CASSYSGRGTEAFF.

This clonotype has a handful of counts. This chain links TRBV5-4 with TRBJ2-1, with no clear D. V was shortened by 4 bases and J by 5 bases, with 10 bases between the two germline ends. CDR1 is SGHNT and CDR2 is YYREEE in the germline V gene (reference sequence). The length of the CDR3 is 13 residues. This chain's CDR3 is CASSGKNDNEQFF. CDR3 sequence (DNA): TGTGCCAGCAGCGGGAAAAACGACAATGAGCAGTTCTTC.

This clonotype was detected a few times. V usage is TRBV7-3 and J usage is TRBJ2-3, with D maybe TRBD2 (6 bases). Looked up from germline, CDR1 is SGHTA and CDR2 is FQGTGA. This CDR3 contains 13 residues. Between the trimmed V and J ends, which lost 2 bases and 5 bases, there was a span of 8 bases. The CDR3 DNA follows: TGTGCCAGCAGCTTAGCGGGAAAAGATACGCAGTATTTT. Its translation: CASSLAGKDTQYF.

J is TRBJ2-3 and V is TRBV10-3, with D perhaps matching TRBD1 or TRBD2 (5 bases each). CDR1 is ENHRY, CDR2 SYGVKD, per germline. This CDR3 contains 13 residues. The V gene lost 6 bases and the J gene lost 3 bases, with 10 bases spanning the gap. The chain's CDR3 is CAIRGEGTDTQYF. The CDR3 DNA is TGTGCCATCAGGGGGGAAGGGACAGATACGCAGTATTTT.

This rearrangement joins TRBV4-1 to TRBJ2-2, with 15 bases lining up with TRBD2. Germline assignment: CDR1 MGHRA and CDR2 YSYEKL. After removal of 1 base from V and 1 base from J, the junction contained 4 bases not matched to a gene. The CDR3 runs to 19 residues. The CDR3 DNA is TGCGCCAGCAGCCAAGCGAGGGGACTAGCGGGGGGGAACACCGGGGAGCTGTTTTTT. Translated, it gives CASSQARGLAGGNTGELFF.

CDR3 loop: CASRLGQNYGYTF. CDR3 sequence (DNA): TGCGCCAGCAGACTTGGACAGAACTATGGCTACACCTTC. The chain is built from TRBV4-1 and TRBJ1-2, with D maybe TRBD1 (6 bases). The germline V and J ends were trimmed by 6 bases and 2 bases, with 10 bases remaining between them. Per the germline V gene, CDR1 is MGHRA and CDR2 is YSYEKL. The CDR3 consists of 13 residues.

In this sample, this clonotype turned up a few times. V gene TRBV4-2 combines with J gene TRBJ2-7; a weak D match, TRBD1 (7 bases). Per germline, CDR1 LGHNA and CDR2 YNFKEQ. Deletions cut 0 bases from V and 7 bases from J, with 16 bases between. This CDR3 spans 15 amino acids. In DNA, the CDR3 is TGTGCCAGCAGCCAAGATGCAGGGGGGCCGCCAGAGCAGTACTTC. Residues: CASSQDAGGPPEQYF.

The rearrangement uses TRBV5-1 and TRBJ2-3; D ambiguous. Trimming took 0 bases from V and 1 from J, leaving 6 bases between them. Germline V gene sequence: CDR1 SGHRS, CDR2 YFSETQ. The CDR3 runs to 14 residues. The CDR3 region is CASSLVKGTDTQYF. CDR3 bases: TGCGCCAGCAGCTTGGTCAAGGGCACAGATACGCAGTATTTT.

The V call is TRBV5-1, the J call TRBJ1-4, with D perhaps matching TRBD1 (6 bases). Trimming shortened V by 4 bases and J by 8 bases, and 15 bases separated the two germline ends. The CDR3 totals 14 residues. From germline, CDR1 is SGHRS and CDR2 YFSETQ. The CDR3 is CASSPAGGEEKLFF. For the CDR3, the DNA is TGCGCCAGCAGCCCCGCCGGGGGCGAAGAAAAACTGTTTTTT. The variable domain in full, completed from reference TRBV5-1 and TRBJ1-4, reads KAGVTQTPRYLIKTRGQQVTLSCSPISGHRSVSWYQQTPGQGLQFLFEYFSETQRNKGNFPGRFSGRQFSNSRSEMNVSTLELGDSALYLCASSPAGGEEKLFFGSGTQLSVL.

This clonotype was seen a handful of times. The chain recombines TRBV12-3 or TRBV12-4 with TRBJ2-3, with 8 bases matching TRBD1. CDR3 size: 14 residues. The V gene end was trimmed by 6 bases and the J gene end by 4 bases; junction bases not matched to a gene: 6. The CDR3 DNA sequence: TGTGCCAGCAGCCGACAGGGGTGGGCAGATACGCAGTATTTT. This encodes CASSRQGWADTQYF.

This clonotype was recorded many times. The rearrangement links TRBV6-2 or TRBV6-3 to TRBJ2-7; D is possibly TRBD2 (5 bases). The CDR3 totals 16 residues. The V end lost 2 bases, the J end lost 0 bases, and 14 bases lay between the germline ends. CDR1 MNHEY and CDR2 SVGEGT come from the germline V gene. The CDR3 loop reads CASSYIEGTFSYEQYF. CDR3 nucleotide sequence: TGTGCCAGCAGTTACATAGAGGGAACGTTCTCCTACGAGCAGTACTTC.

This clonotype occurred a few times. The chain recombines TRBV7-9 with TRBJ2-7; 8 bases map to TRBD1. CDR1 SEHNR and CDR2 FQNEAQ come from the germline V gene (reference sequence). This CDR3 contains 16 residues. The trim removed 5 bases at V and 2 bases at J, leaving 11 bases unmatched. CDR3 nucleotide sequence: TGTGCCAGCAGCCCCCCCCGCGGGACAGGAGCCTACGAGCAGTACTTC. Translated, it gives CASSPPRGTGAYEQYF.

The chain carries TRBV12-3 or TRBV12-4 and TRBJ2-1; D may correspond to TRBD1 or TRBD2 (7 bases each). Trimming removed 7 bases from V and 10 bases from J, with 23 bases in between. The length of the CDR3 is 15 residues. The CDR3 sequence: CASTPRGGATWEQFF. Written as DNA, the CDR3 is TGTGCCAGCACGCCCAGGGGGGGGGCAACATGGGAGCAGTTCTTC.

This clonotype has ten or more counts. V usage is TRBV20-1 and J usage is TRBJ2-5, with D possibly TRBD2 on 6 matching bases. V was cut by 6 bases and J by 1 base, with 27 bases left in between. There are 18 residues in the CDR3. CDR1 and CDR2 (germline): DFQATT, SNEGSKA (reference sequence). This CDR3 reads CSAVLSDLRGSIQETQYF. CDR3 nucleotide sequence: TGCAGTGCCGTGCTCTCGGACCTGCGGGGTAGCATCCAAGAGACCCAGTACTTC.

This clonotype turned up a few times. The genes are TRBV5-5 and TRBJ1-3, with D uncertain. The germline CDR1 and CDR2 sequences are SGHKS and YYEKEE (reference sequence). V was shortened by 0 bases and J by 0 bases, with 10 bases between the two germline ends. This CDR3 is built from 16 residues. CDR3 sequence (DNA): TGTGCCAGCAGCTTGGAGACACTTCGCTCTGGAAACACCATATATTTT. This translates into CASSLETLRSGNTIYF. Full variable domain (missing parts from reference TRBV5-5 and TRBJ1-3): DAGVTQSPTHLIKTRGQQVTLRCSPISGHKSVSWYQQVLGQGPQFIFQYYEKEERGRGNFPDRFSARQFPNYSSELNVNALLLGDSALYLCASSLETLRSGNTIYFGEGSWLTVV.

This clonotype was recorded many times. The chain combines TRBV12-3 or TRBV12-4 with TRBJ1-1; no clear D. Trimming took 5 bases from V and 5 from J, leaving 12 bases between them. This CDR3 contains 13 residues. The CDR3 protein is CASSLGMLTEAFF. CDR3 nucleotide sequence: TGTGCCAGCAGTCTCGGGATGTTAACTGAAGCTTTCTTT.

The chain couples TRBV4-3 to TRBJ2-7; D is unresolved. This CDR3 has 16 residues. In germline, CDR1 is LGHNA, CDR2 YSLEER. V was shortened by 0 bases and J by 4 bases, with 16 bases between the two germline ends. The CDR3 protein is CASSQDRAGDSYEQYF. In nucleotides, the CDR3 is TGCGCCAGCAGCCAAGATCGCGCAGGAGACTCGTACGAGCAGTACTTC.

This clonotype was counted between two and nine times. The chain combines TRBV5-6 with TRBJ2-1; D ambiguous. CDR3 size: 13 residues. Deletions cut 6 bases from V and 5 bases from J, with 12 bases between. Germline V gene sequence: CDR1 SGHDT, CDR2 YYEEEE. CDR3 sequence (DNA): TGTGCCAGCACCCCTCCGAACCACAATGAGCAGTTCTTC. It specifies CASTPPNHNEQFF.

The chain's CDR3 is CSARDRAGVYNEQFF. The CDR3 region has the DNA TGCAGTGCTAGAGATAGAGCGGGAGTCTACAATGAGCAGTTCTTC. The chain links TRBV20-1 to TRBJ2-1; TRBD2 aligns across 8 bases. CDR1 DFQATT and CDR2 SNEGSKA come from the germline V gene (reference sequence). The CDR3 consists of 15 residues. Trimming took 0 bases from V and 3 from J; bases not matched to a gene: 4.

A few counts support this clonotype. This rearrangement joins TRBV12-3 or TRBV12-4 to TRBJ1-2; no definite D call. This CDR3 contains 13 residues. Trimming took off 3 bases at V and 8 bases at J, with 13 bases between the two ends. CDR3 amino acids: CASSFPGRRGYTF. The CDR3 DNA is TGTGCCAGCAGTTTCCCCGGCAGACGCGGCTACACCTTC.

The chain employs TRBV5-1 and TRBJ2-2, with 10 bases aligning to TRBD1. This CDR3 has 17 amino acids. With 1 base clipped from V and 0 bases from J, the junction kept 3 bases outside the gene matches. The germline CDR1 and CDR2 sequences are SGHRS and YFSETQ. The CDR3: CASSLPGQGTNTGELFF. CDR3 nucleotide sequence: TGCGCCAGCAGCTTGCCGGGACAGGGGACGAACACCGGGGAGCTGTTTTTT.

The gene calls are TRBV12-3 or TRBV12-4 and TRBJ1-2, with a possible D match to TRBD1 (5 bases). This CDR3 has 14 amino acids. The V end lost 6 bases, the J end lost 4 bases, and 15 bases lay between the germline ends. DNA for the CDR3: TGTGCCAGCAGCCCAGGGTGGGGGATCTATGGCTACACCTTC. It codes for CASSPGWGIYGYTF.